Presented here are 27 T cell receptor beta chains from one specimen sequenced in a study of cytomegalovirus exposure and HLA in healthy donors. The PCR was carried out with 60 Vbeta primers and 13 Jbeta primers. Here immunoSEQ multiplex PCR was the method, and the copy in TCRdb shows in-frame clones only, minus some. The sample includes about 57,000 clones, 65% to 80% seen only once; the top ten take under 8%. Material for sequencing was PBMCs. These receptors originate from a young man in good health and CMV-seropositive.

In this sample, this clone turned up once. The gene calls are TRBV5-1 and TRBJ2-2; 7 positions match TRBD2. V trimming: 0 bases; J trimming: 4 bases; junction bases outside the gene matches: 6. This CDR3 is 16 amino acids long. Germline CDR1 SGHRS, CDR2 YFSETQ. The CDR3 is CASSLDPSGTTGELFF. The DNA of the CDR3 is TGCGCCAGCAGCTTGGATCCTAGCGGTACCACCGGGGAGCTGTTTTTT. The whole variable domain, filled in from reference TRBV5-1 and TRBJ2-2, reads KAGVTQTPRYLIKTRGQQVTLSCSPISGHRSVSWYQQTPGQGLQFLFEYFSETQRNKGNFPGRFSGRQFSNSRSEMNVSTLELGDSALYLCASSLDPSGTTGELFFGEGSRLTVL.

The J gene is TRBJ1-4, the V gene TRBV10-3; the match to TRBD1 covers 9 bases. CDR3 size: 15 residues. Losses at the gene ends were 6 bases for V and 7 bases for J; bases not matched to a gene: 9. CDR1 is ENHRY and CDR2 is SYGVKD in the germline V gene. The CDR3 region is CAISAVTGGGEKLFF. CDR3 sequence (DNA): TGTGCCATCAGCGCCGTAACAGGGGGCGGTGAAAAACTGTTTTTT.

This clone was recorded once. CDR3 DNA sequence: TGTGCCAGCAGCCCGTCAGGGTCCTTTGAAAAACTGTTTTTT. It is translated as CASSPSGSFEKLFF. The chain is built from TRBV7-2 and TRBJ1-4; TRBD1 is a possible D gene (5 bases). V lost 5 bases to trimming and J lost 7 bases, with 14 bases between them. Germline V lookup: CDR1 SGHTA, CDR2 FQGNSA. CDR3 size: 14 residues.

This clone was seen only once. One end of the junction does not line up with germline, which may come from a read error. The chain couples TRBV7-9 to TRBJ2-5; 7 bases are a match to TRBD2. The V gene's germline CDR1 is SEHNR and CDR2 FQNEAQ (reference sequence). The CDR3 has 13 amino acids. The CDR3: CSSSLRGVETQYF. For the CDR3, the DNA is TGTTCCAGCAGCTTACGGGGGGTAGAGACCCAGTACTTC.

This clone was recorded a few times. The chain employs TRBV6-6 and TRBJ2-7; the D is unclear. Germline CDR1 reads MNHNY; CDR2 reads SVGAGI (reference sequence). V shed 2 bases and J shed 3 bases, with 11 bases lying between them. The CDR3 length is 14 residues. The CDR3 DNA reads TGTGCCAGCAGTTACCCCCCACAGATCTACGAGCAGTACTTC. Translating it yields CASSYPPQIYEQYF.

This clone was recorded only once. The chain employs TRBV6-5 and TRBJ1-6; TRBD1 agrees at 8 bases. This CDR3 is built from 15 residues. Per germline, CDR1 MNHEY and CDR2 SVGAGI. Unmatched junction bases numbered 6, after V lost 6 bases and J lost 5 bases. CDR3 region: CASSRGQYNNSPLHF. CDR3 nucleotide sequence: TGTGCCAGCAGCAGGGGGCAGTATAATAATTCACCCCTCCACTTT.

The chain employs TRBV19 and TRBJ1-1; D might be TRBD1 (6 bases). Germline-derived CDR1 and CDR2 are LNHDA and SQIVND (reference sequence). The CDR3 sequence is 15 residues long. Trimming pared 4 bases from V and 4 bases from J, leaving 16 bases between. Here the CDR3 reads CASSKLRGAGTEAFF. DNA for the CDR3: TGTGCCAGTAGTAAACTCAGGGGCGCTGGCACTGAAGCTTTCTTT.

The chain recombines TRBV5-4 with TRBJ1-1; 8 nucleotides line up with TRBD1. This CDR3 spans 13 amino acids. J gave up 11 bases and V 4 bases, and 10 bases lay outside the gene matches. The germline V gene has CDR1 SGHNT and CDR2 YYREEE (reference sequence). Written as DNA, the CDR3 is TGTGCCAGCAGCCGGGTTCAGGGGGCAATTGCTTTCTTT. Its protein product is CASSRVQGAIAFF.

CDR3 in amino acids: CASSPPGGRNTDTQYF. In nucleotides, the CDR3 is TGTGCCAGCAGCCCCCCCGGGGGACGTAACACAGATACGCAGTATTTT. The chain carries TRBV7-2 and TRBJ2-3; TRBD2 might be the D (6 bases). Germline V lookup: CDR1 SGHTA, CDR2 FQGNSA. Trimming left V 5 bases short and J 2 bases short, with 17 bases between. The CDR3 extends over 16 amino acids.

The rearrangement links TRBV4-3 to TRBJ2-1; D not certain. This CDR3 comprises 13 residues. The germline gives CDR1 LGHNA, CDR2 YSLEER. V shed 0 bases and J shed 9 bases, with 9 bases lying between them. Written as DNA, the CDR3 is TGCGCCAGCAGCCAAGAACCGGGTAGTGAGCAGTTCTTC. It is translated as CASSQEPGSEQFF.

This clone was picked up a small number of times. The rearrangement joins TRBV10-3 to TRBJ2-1, with D unresolved. The CDR3 spans 11 residues. The V and J ends lost 6 bases and 10 bases respectively, with 10 bases between them. The germline gives CDR1 ENHRY, CDR2 SYGVKD. The CDR3 DNA reads as TGTGCCATCAGCCTCAAGGAGGAGCAGTTCTTC. Protein product: CAISLKEEQFF.

This chain connects TRBV28 to TRBJ1-2, with TRBD1 identical over 8 bases. CDR1 and CDR2 from the germline V gene are MDHEN and SYDVKM. The J segment lost 0 bases and the V segment lost 5 bases, leaving 5 bases of the junction unmatched. CDR3 length equals 15 residues. The CDR3 DNA reads as TGTGCCAGCAGTGCGCAGGGGGCTTCTAACTATGGCTACACCTTC. This codes for CASSAQGASNYGYTF.

The gene calls are TRBV30 and TRBJ2-3; D possibly corresponds to TRBD1 (6 bases). Per germline, CDR1 GTSNPN and CDR2 SVGIG (reference sequence). V lost 0 bases and J lost 5, with 15 bases in between. This CDR3 region has 15 residues. The CDR3 sequence is CAWSVSTGPRDTQYF. DNA for the CDR3: TGTGCCTGGAGTGTATCGACAGGACCCCGAGATACGCAGTATTTT.

This clone was counted a single time. The chain combines TRBV6-5 with TRBJ2-5, with D possibly TRBD2 on 6 matching bases. This CDR3 has 15 amino acids. V lost 5 bases and J 4 bases, leaving 17 bases between the germline ends. Per the germline V gene, CDR1 is MNHEY and CDR2 is SVGAGI. CDR3 nucleotide sequence: TGTGCCAGCAGTGTTCTAGCGTCCGGTGGAGAGACCCAGTACTTC. Translated: CASSVLASGGETQYF.

The chain combines TRBV11-3 with TRBJ2-1; possible D gene TRBD1, 6 bases. Germline V lookup: CDR1 SGHNT, CDR2 YENEEA. The CDR3 is 14 residues long. V lost 5 bases to trimming and J lost 0 bases, with 8 bases between them. This CDR3 reads CASSRTDSYNEQFF. The DNA for the CDR3 is TGTGCCAGCAGCCGGACAGACTCCTACAATGAGCAGTTCTTC.

This chain connects TRBV7-3 to TRBJ2-1; 7 nucleotides line up with TRBD2. Germline CDR1 and CDR2: SGHTA and FQGTGA. CDR3 length: 15 amino acids. V lost 3 bases, J lost 2 bases, and 4 bases stayed unmatched. For the CDR3, the DNA is TGTGCCAGCAGCTTGGGCGGGGGAGCCTACAATGAGCAGTTCTTC. Translation gives CASSLGGGAYNEQFF.

This clone appeared a single time. The chain joins TRBV25-1 to TRBJ1-2; TRBD1 matches 7 bases. The CDR3 covers 12 residues. Germline CDR1 and CDR2: MGHDK and SYGVNS. Losses at the gene ends were 0 bases for V and 11 bases for J; bases not matched to a gene: 3. The CDR3: CASSEYRQGYTF. The DNA for the CDR3 is TGTGCCAGCAGTGAATACCGACAGGGTTACACCTTC.

This clone was detected only a few times. The rearrangement links TRBV4-3 to TRBJ2-3, with no clear D. The CDR3 has 13 amino acids. Trimming removed 0 bases at V and 6 bases at J, with 7 bases between. Germline V lookup: CDR1 LGHNA, CDR2 YSLEER. CDR3 in DNA: TGCGCCAGCAGCCAAGATTCCTTTGATACGCAGTATTTT. Its translation is CASSQDSFDTQYF.

The rearrangement links TRBV6-6 to TRBJ2-7; 11 bases match TRBD2. Losses at the gene ends were 4 bases for V and 0 bases for J; bases not matched to a gene: 2. The CDR3 is made up of 15 amino acids. Germline V gene sequence: CDR1 MNHNY, CDR2 SVGAGI (reference sequence). The CDR3 region is CASSSTSGDSYEQYF. The CDR3 bases are TGTGCCAGCAGTTCGACTAGCGGGGACTCCTACGAGCAGTACTTC.

This rearrangement joins TRBV28 to TRBJ2-2; possibly TRBD1 for D (6 bases). Germline-derived CDR1 and CDR2 are MDHEN and SYDVKM. This CDR3 spans 15 amino acids. Trimming removed 5 bases at V and 4 bases at J, with 14 bases between. The CDR3 region is CASSSQGRVTGELFF. The CDR3 DNA reads as TGTGCCAGCAGTAGTCAGGGGCGGGTCACCGGGGAGCTGTTTTTT.

This clone was counted a few times. The rearrangement uses TRBV5-1 and TRBJ1-2; D is possibly TRBD1 (6 bases). Germline CDR1 and CDR2: SGHRS and YFSETQ. The CDR3 contains 15 residues. Trimming cost V 1 base and J 3 bases, with 13 bases left between them. In DNA form, the CDR3 reads TGCGCCAGCAGCTTGCAGGGGACGGGCCACTATGGCTACACCTTC. Translation: CASSLQGTGHYGYTF.

The genes are TRBV7-8 and TRBJ2-7, with TRBD1 matching 10 bases. This CDR3 region has 14 residues. V shed 7 bases, J shed 3 bases, and the junction held 6 bases outside the gene matches. Germline CDR1 SGHVS, CDR2 FQNEAQ. CDR3 nucleotides: TGTGCCAGCAACTCCGGGACAGGGGACTACGAGCAGTACTTC. As protein: CASNSGTGDYEQYF.

The chain recombines TRBV19 with TRBJ1-5; 7 bases are a match to TRBD1. The CDR3 loop spans 14 amino acids. The V gene end was trimmed by 3 bases and the J gene end by 4 bases; junction bases not matched to a gene: 3. The germline CDR1 and CDR2 sequences are LNHDA and SQIVND (reference sequence). CDR3 nucleotide sequence: TGTGCCAGTAGTATGTCGGGACAGAATCAGCCCCAGCATTTT. Translated: CASSMSGQNQPQHF.

This chain uses TRBV6-5 with TRBJ2-1, with 8 bases matching TRBD1. The CDR3 runs to 15 residues. The ends lost 7 bases at V and 1 base at J; junction bases unmatched: 6. CDR1 is MNHEY and CDR2 is SVGAGI in the germline V gene. This CDR3 is CASNPTGVSYNEQFF. In DNA form, the CDR3 reads TGTGCCAGCAATCCGACAGGGGTATCCTACAATGAGCAGTTCTTC.

This rearrangement joins TRBV30 to TRBJ2-3; TRBD1 is a possible D gene (5 bases). The V gene lost 3 bases and the J gene lost 4 bases, with 11 bases spanning the gap. Germline V gene sequence: CDR1 GTSNPN, CDR2 SVGIG (reference sequence). This CDR3 comprises 13 residues. The CDR3 DNA reads as TGTGCCTGGAGCGACAGCCTGCCAGATACGCAGTATTTT. The encoded protein is CAWSDSLPDTQYF.

The rearrangement joins TRBV5-1 to TRBJ1-3; a possible D gene is TRBD1 (6 bases). The CDR3 is 14 amino acids. Germline CDR1 is SGHRS and CDR2 is YFSETQ. V lost 4 bases and J lost 0, with 8 bases in between. The CDR3 DNA is TGCGCCAGCAGCCCGGGACACTCTGGAAACACCATATATTTT. It codes for CASSPGHSGNTIYF.

Ten or more counts support this clone. The chain joins TRBV6-6 to TRBJ1-5; no definite D call. This CDR3 contains 13 residues. Trimming took 2 bases from V and 1 from J, leaving 3 bases between them. The V gene's germline CDR1 is MNHNY and CDR2 SVGAGI (reference sequence). CDR3 DNA sequence: TGTGCCAGCAGTTACCAGAGCAATCAGCCCCAGCATTTT. Protein product: CASSYQSNQPQHF.